This T cell receptor (beta chain) emerged from a study of CD4 T cells in relation to SARS-CoV-2 and coronaviruses. Overall study context: TCR beta CDR3s were sequenced after approximately 11-day antigen culture of PBMCs.

Clones were read by immunoSEQ multiplex PCR, and TCRdb kept only the in-frame ones, dropping some. The table lists approximately 30,000 clones, 74% of them singletons, with around a quarter in the top ten. Trimming removed 4 bases from V and 5 bases from J; junction bases left unmatched: 10. The CDR3 contains 15 residues. In germline, CDR1 is SGHTA, CDR2 FQGNSA. The unexposed donors gave CD4+ T cells in about 2010-2019, prior to COVID-19. CD4+ T cells were isolated from the cells after more than nine days of culture. Study observations and caveats: No crossreactivity against non-spike viral proteins was tested here.

A note on this clone: Its antigen is not known.

Sequenced input: CD4+ T cells from PBMCs, cultured in vitro. The V and J genes are TRBV7-2 and TRBJ2-5; TRBD2 aligns across 7 bases. This sequence was found in a human donor in good health. The DNA of the CDR3 is TGTGCCAGCAGCTCCCCTGGGGGGGTCGGGGAGACCCAGTACTTC. Its translation is CASSSPGGVGETQYF. The full variable domain, rest sourced from reference TRBV7-2 and TRBJ2-5, is GAGVSQSPSNKVTEKGKDVELRCDPISGHTALYWYRQSLGQGLEFLIYFQGNSAPDKSGLPSDRFSAERTGGSVSTLTIQRTQQEDSAVYLCASSSPGGVGETQYFGPGTRLLVL.